The text below deals with one TCR beta chain. The data belong to a study of blood T cell repertoires in COVID-19. Study-level background: The study drew acute and convalescent COVID-19 samples from the United States, Italy and Spain.

Assignments of participants to cohorts depended upon their own reported clinical history. Some clones are missing from TCRdb's copy, which holds only in-frame ones; the method was immunoSEQ multiplex PCR. The sample has 250,000 to 350,000 clones; 90% are singletons. This clonotype originated in a woman younger than 35 with acute COVID-19. The material sequenced was PBMCs or T cells enriched from blood (not recorded which).

In nucleotides, the CDR3 is TGTGCCAGCAGCTCAGATATGACGGGGAACACTGAAGCTTTCTTT. Residues: CASSSDMTGNTEAFF. V is TRBV27 and J is TRBJ1-1; D call uncertain. Germline V gives CDR1 MNHEY, CDR2 SMNVEV (reference sequence). Trimming took 6 bases from V and 1 from J, leaving 15 bases between them. There are 15 residues in the CDR3.